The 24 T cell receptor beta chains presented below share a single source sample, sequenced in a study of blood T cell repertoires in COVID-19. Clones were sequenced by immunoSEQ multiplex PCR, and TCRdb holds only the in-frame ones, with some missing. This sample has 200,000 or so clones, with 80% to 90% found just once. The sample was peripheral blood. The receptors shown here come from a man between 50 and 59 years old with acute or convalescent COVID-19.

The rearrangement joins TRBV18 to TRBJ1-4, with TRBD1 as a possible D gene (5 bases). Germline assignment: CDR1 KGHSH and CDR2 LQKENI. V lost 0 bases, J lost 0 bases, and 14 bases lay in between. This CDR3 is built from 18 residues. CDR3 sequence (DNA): TGTGCCAGCTCACCACCGGGCAGGGCTCGGGCAACTAATGAAAAACTGTTTTTT. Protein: CASSPPGRARATNEKLFF.

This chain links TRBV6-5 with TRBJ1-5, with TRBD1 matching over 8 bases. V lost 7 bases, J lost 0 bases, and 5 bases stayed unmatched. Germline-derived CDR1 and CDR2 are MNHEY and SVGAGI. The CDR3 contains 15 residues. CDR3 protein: CASKWTGPSNQPQHF. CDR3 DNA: TGTGCCAGCAAATGGACAGGGCCTAGCAATCAGCCCCAGCATTTT.

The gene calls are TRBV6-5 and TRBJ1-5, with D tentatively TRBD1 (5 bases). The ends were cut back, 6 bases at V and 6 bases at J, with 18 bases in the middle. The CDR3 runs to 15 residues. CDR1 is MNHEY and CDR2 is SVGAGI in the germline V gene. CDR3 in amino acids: CASSPDRRISQPQHF. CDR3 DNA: TGTGCCAGCAGCCCCGACAGACGGATCTCTCAGCCCCAGCATTTT.

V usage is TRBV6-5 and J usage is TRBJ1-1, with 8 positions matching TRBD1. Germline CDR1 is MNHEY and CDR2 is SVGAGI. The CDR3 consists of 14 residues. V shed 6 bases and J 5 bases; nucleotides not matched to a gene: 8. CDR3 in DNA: TGTGCCAGCAGGCCGGGGACAGGCGGGACTGAAGCTTTCTTT. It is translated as CASRPGTGGTEAFF.

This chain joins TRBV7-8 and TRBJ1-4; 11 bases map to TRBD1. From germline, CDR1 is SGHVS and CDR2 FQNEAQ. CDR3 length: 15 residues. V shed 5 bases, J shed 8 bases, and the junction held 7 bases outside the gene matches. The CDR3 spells CASSIGQGAREKLFF. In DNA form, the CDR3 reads TGTGCCAGCAGCATTGGACAGGGGGCTAGGGAAAAACTGTTTTTT. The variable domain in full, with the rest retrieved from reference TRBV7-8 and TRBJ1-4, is GAGVSQSPRYKVAKRGQDVALRCDPISGHVSLFWYQQALGQGPEFLTYFQNEAQLDKSGLPSDRFFAERPEGSVSTLKIQRTQQEDSAVYLCASSIGQGAREKLFFGSGTQLSVL.

Here the CDR3 DNA reads TGTGCCAGCAGCTTAGCGATGGCAGGGCTCAACGAGCAGTACTTC. As protein: CASSLAMAGLNEQYF. The chain links TRBV7-8 to TRBJ2-7; D possibly corresponds to TRBD1 (5 bases). V shed 0 bases and J shed 5 bases, with 14 bases lying between them. The length of the CDR3 is 15 residues. The germline CDR1 and CDR2 sequences are SGHVS and FQNEAQ.

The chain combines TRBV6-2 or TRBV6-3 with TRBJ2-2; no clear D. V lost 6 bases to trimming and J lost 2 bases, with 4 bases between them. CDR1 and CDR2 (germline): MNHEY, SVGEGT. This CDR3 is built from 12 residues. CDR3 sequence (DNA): TGTGCCAGCAGCACTAACACCGGGGAGCTGTTTTTT. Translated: CASSTNTGELFF.

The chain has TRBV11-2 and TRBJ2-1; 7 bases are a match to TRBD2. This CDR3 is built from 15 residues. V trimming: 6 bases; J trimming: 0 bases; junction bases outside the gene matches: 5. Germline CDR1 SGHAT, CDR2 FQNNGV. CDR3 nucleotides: TGTGCCAGCAGTATGCGGGGGTACTCCTACAATGAGCAGTTCTTC. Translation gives CASSMRGYSYNEQFF.

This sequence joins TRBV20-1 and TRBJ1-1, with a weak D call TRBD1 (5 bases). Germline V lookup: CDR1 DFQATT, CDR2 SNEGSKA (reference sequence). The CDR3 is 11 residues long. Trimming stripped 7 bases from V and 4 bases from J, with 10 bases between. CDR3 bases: TGCAGTGTGGGGGGTGCCACTGAAGCTTTCTTT. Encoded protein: CSVGGATEAFF.

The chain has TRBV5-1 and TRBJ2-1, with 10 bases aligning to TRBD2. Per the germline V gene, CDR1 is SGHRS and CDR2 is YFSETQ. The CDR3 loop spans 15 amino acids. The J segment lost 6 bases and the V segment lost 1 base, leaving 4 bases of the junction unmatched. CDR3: CASSLSLAGANEQFF. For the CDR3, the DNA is TGCGCCAGCAGCTTGAGTCTAGCGGGGGCCAATGAGCAGTTCTTC.

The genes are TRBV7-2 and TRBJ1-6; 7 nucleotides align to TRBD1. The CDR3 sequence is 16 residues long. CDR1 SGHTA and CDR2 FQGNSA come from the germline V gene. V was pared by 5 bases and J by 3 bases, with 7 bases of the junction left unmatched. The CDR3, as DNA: TGTGCCAGCAGCCTCCGCCGGGACAGCTATAATTCACCCCTCCACTTT. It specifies CASSLRRDSYNSPLHF.

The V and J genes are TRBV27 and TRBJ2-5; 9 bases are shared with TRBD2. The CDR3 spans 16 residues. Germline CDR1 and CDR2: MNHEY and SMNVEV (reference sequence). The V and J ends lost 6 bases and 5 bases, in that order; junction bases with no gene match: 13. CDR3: CASSRFGGLATETQYF. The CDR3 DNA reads TGTGCCAGCAGCCGCTTCGGGGGACTAGCTACGGAGACCCAGTACTTC.

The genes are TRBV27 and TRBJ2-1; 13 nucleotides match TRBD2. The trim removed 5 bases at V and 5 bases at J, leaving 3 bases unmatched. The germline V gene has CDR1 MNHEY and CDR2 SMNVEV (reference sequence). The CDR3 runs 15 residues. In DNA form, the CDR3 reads TGTGCCAGCAGTCCGACTAGCGGGGGGAACAATGAGCAGTTCTTC. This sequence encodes CASSPTSGGNNEQFF.

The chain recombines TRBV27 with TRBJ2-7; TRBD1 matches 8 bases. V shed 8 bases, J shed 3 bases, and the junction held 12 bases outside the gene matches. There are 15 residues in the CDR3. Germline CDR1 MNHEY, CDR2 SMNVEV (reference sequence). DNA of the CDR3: TGTGCCAGCTCCTATGGACAGGGATGGGTCTACGAGCAGTACTTC. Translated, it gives CASSYGQGWVYEQYF.

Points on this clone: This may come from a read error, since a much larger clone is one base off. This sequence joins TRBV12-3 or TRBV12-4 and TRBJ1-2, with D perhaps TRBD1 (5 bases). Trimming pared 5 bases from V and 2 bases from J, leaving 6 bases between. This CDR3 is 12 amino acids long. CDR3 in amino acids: CASSGGNYGYTF. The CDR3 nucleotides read TGTGCCAGCAGTGGGGGGAACTATGGCTACACCTTC.

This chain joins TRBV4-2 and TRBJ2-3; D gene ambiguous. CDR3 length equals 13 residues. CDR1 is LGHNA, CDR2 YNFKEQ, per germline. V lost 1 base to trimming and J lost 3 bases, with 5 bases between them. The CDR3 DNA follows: TGTGCCAGCAGCCAAGGTACTACAGATACGCAGTATTTT. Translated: CASSQGTTDTQYF.

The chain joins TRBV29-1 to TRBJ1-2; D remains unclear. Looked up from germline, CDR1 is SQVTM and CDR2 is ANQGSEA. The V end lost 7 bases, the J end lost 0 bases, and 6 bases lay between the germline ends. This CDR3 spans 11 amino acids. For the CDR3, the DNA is TGCAGCGGGCAGACTAACTATGGCTACACCTTC. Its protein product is CSGQTNYGYTF.

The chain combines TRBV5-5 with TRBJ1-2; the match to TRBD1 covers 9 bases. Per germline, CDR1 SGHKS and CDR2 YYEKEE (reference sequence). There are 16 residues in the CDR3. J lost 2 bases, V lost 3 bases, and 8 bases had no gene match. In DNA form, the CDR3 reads TGTGCCAGCAGCTGGGCCATGACAGGGGGAAACTATGGCTACACCTTC. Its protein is CASSWAMTGGNYGYTF.

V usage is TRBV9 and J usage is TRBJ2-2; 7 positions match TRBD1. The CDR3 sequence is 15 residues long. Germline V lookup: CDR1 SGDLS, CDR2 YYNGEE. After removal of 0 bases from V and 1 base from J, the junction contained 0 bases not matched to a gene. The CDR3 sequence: CASSVGTGNTGELFF. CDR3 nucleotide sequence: TGTGCCAGCAGCGTAGGGACAGGGAACACCGGGGAGCTGTTTTTT.

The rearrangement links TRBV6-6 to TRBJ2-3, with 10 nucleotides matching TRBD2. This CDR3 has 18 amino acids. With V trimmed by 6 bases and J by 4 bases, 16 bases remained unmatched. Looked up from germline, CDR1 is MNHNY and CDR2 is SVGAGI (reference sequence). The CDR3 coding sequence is TGTGCCAGCAGCGCCGCCTTTAAATCTAGCGGGGGAGCAGATACGCAGTATTTT. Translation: CASSAAFKSSGGADTQYF.

The CDR3 DNA is TGTGCCAGCAGCCAGATTTATAGCAATCAGCCCCAGCATTTT. Its translation: CASSQIYSNQPQHF. The chain has TRBV2 and TRBJ1-5; D is unclear. Trimming pared 6 bases from V and 0 bases from J, leaving 9 bases between. CDR3 length: 14 residues. Germline CDR1 is SNHLY and CDR2 is FYNNEI.

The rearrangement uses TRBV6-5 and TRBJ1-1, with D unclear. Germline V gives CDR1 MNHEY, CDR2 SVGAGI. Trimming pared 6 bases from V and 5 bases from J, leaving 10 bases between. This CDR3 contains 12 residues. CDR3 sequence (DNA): TGTGCCAGCAGGGTGAGGAGGACTGAAGCTTTCTTT. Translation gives CASRVRRTEAFF.

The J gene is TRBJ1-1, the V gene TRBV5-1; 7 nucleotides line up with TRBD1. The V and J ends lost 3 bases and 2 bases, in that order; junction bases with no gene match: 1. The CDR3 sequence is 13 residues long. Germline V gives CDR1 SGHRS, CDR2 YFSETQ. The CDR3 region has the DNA TGCGCCAGCAGCTGGGACAGCAACACTGAAGCTTTCTTT. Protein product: CASSWDSNTEAFF. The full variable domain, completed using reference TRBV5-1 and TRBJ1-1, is KAGVTQTPRYLIKTRGQQVTLSCSPISGHRSVSWYQQTPGQGLQFLFEYFSETQRNKGNFPGRFSGRQFSNSRSEMNVSTLELGDSALYLCASSWDSNTEAFFGQGTRLTVV.

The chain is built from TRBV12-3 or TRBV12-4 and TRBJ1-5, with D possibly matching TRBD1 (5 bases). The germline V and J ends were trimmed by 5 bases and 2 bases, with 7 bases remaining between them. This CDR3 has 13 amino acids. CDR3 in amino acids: CASSRQRNQPQHF. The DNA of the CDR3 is TGTGCCAGCAGTCGACAGCGCAATCAGCCCCAGCATTTT.